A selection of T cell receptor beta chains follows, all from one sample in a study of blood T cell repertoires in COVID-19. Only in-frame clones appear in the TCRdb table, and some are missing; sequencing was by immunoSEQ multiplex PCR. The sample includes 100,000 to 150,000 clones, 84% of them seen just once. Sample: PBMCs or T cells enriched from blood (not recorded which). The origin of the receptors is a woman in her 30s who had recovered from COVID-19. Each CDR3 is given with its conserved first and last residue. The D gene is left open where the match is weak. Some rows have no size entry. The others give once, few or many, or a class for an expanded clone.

TGTGCCAGTAGTAACCAGGACAGGGGGCAGAATCAGCCCCAGCATTTT	CASSNQDRGQNQPQHF	TRBD1	-	TRBV19	TRBJ1-5
TGTGCCAGCAGTCTGCGGGACAGAGGGACTGAAGCTTTCTTT	CASSLRDRGTEAFF	TRBD1	-	TRBV27	TRBJ1-1
TGTGCCAGCAGCCTCCCAGGGAACTATGGCTACACCTTC	CASSLPGNYGYTF	-	-	TRBV12-3/TRBV12-4	TRBJ1-2
TGTGCCAGCAGCAGACTAGCGGGGCACAATGAGCAGTTCTTC	CASSRLAGHNEQFF	TRBD2	once	TRBV7-2	TRBJ2-1
TGTGCCAGCAGCTCCAAAAGGGCTAGCGGAGCACATGATACGCAGTATTTT	CASSSKRASGAHDTQYF	TRBD2	-	TRBV7-2	TRBJ2-3
TGTGCCTGGAGTGTACGCCCAAGAGGGTTGGCCATTCAGTACTTC	CAWSVRPRGLAIQYF	-	-	TRBV30	TRBJ2-4
TGTGCCAGCAGCGGACTAGCGGACTCCTACGAGCAGTACTTC	CASSGLADSYEQYF	TRBD2	-	TRBV6-1	TRBJ2-7
TGTGCCACCAGCAGAGATCTTCCGTCACTAGCGGGAGGCAACACCGGGGAGCTGTTTTTT	CATSRDLPSLAGGNTGELFF	TRBD2	-	TRBV15	TRBJ2-2
TGTGCCAGCAGCCCAGGGGAAAGTAGTGAAGCTTTCTTT	CASSPGESSEAFF	-	-	TRBV2	TRBJ1-1
TGTGCCAGCAGCCACTGGACTAGTAGGGACAATGAGCAGTTCTTC	CASSHWTSRDNEQFF	TRBD2	-	TRBV14	TRBJ2-1
TGCGCCAGCAGCCAAGCCCTCCGGGAGAGGAGCTACGAGCAGTACTTC	CASSQALRERSYEQYF	-	-	TRBV4-3	TRBJ2-7
TGTGCCAGCAGTTTAGTCGGGGATGAAGCTTTCTTT	CASSLVGDEAFF	-	-	TRBV28	TRBJ1-1
TGTGCCAGCAGTCGTGGACAGTTTAATTCACCCCTCCACTTT	CASSRGQFNSPLHF	-	-	TRBV6-2/TRBV6-3	TRBJ1-6
TGCAGTGCTGGTGACGCGGCCTACGAGCAGTACTTC	CSAGDAAYEQYF	-	few	TRBV20-1	TRBJ2-7
TGTGCCAGCAGCGGGGACAGGGGGGAAAATGAAAAACTGTTTTTT	CASSGDRGENEKLFF	TRBD1	-	TRBV7-9	TRBJ1-4
TGCGCCAGCACCGAATCAGATTATAGCAATCAGCCCCAGCATTTT	CASTESDYSNQPQHF	-	-	TRBV10-2	TRBJ1-5
TGTGCCACCAAGGATTCTAGTGGGGCCAACGTCCTGACTTTC	CATKDSSGANVLTF	-	few	TRBV24-1	TRBJ2-6
TGTGCCACGGGGGGGAGCGGGAGGCAAGATACGCAGTATTTT	CATGGSGRQDTQYF	TRBD2	-	TRBV5-4	TRBJ2-3
TGTGCCAGCAGCCAATCCGGGACAGATGGCTACACCTTC	CASSQSGTDGYTF	TRBD1	-	TRBV6-2/TRBV6-3	TRBJ1-2
TGTGCCAGCAGCTTAGGCAGGGCTCAGCCCCAGCATTTT	CASSLGRAQPQHF	-	-	TRBV7-9	TRBJ1-5
TGTGCCAGCTCACCCCGACAGGAGCAGCCCCAGCATTTT	CASSPRQEQPQHF	-	-	TRBV18	TRBJ1-5
TGTGCCAGCAGTTACACTAGCGGGAGTTACGAGCAGTACTTC	CASSYTSGSYEQYF	TRBD2	-	TRBV6-2/TRBV6-3	TRBJ2-7
TGCGCCAGCAGCTTGGAAGACTTGGGCATTCAGTACTTC	CASSLEDLGIQYF	-	-	TRBV5-1	TRBJ2-4
TGTGCCATCAGTGAGCAGGGAACCACTGAAGCTTTCTTT	CAISEQGTTEAFF	-	few	TRBV10-3	TRBJ1-1
TGTGCCAGCAGCCTGACTAGCGGGGCCTACGAGCAGTACTTC	CASSLTSGAYEQYF	TRBD2	-	TRBV6-5	TRBJ2-7
TGTGCCAGTAGTATTATGAGGGGGAAATATAGCAATCAGCCCCAGCATTTT	CASSIMRGKYSNQPQHF	-	-	TRBV19	TRBJ1-5
TGCAGTGCTAGTAGCGTGGTGGCAGGGCTGCGGGAAAAACTGTTTTTT	CSASSVVAGLREKLFF	-	-	TRBV20-1	TRBJ1-4
TGTGCCAGCAGTTACTCCGACAGGGTAGACCATGGCTACACCTTC	CASSYSDRVDHGYTF	TRBD1	-	TRBV6-5	TRBJ1-2
TGTGCCAGCACAGAAGGGACAGCATTGACCAACTATGGCTACACCTTC	CASTEGTALTNYGYTF	TRBD1	few	TRBV9	TRBJ1-2
TGTGCCAGCAGCGTAGATGCGGGCCGTAGCACAGATACGCAGTATTTT	CASSVDAGRSTDTQYF	-	-	TRBV9	TRBJ2-3
TGTGCCAGTAGTACCTTAGCGGGAGGACCCCTCTACAATGAGCAGTTCTTC	CASSTLAGGPLYNEQFF	TRBD2	once	TRBV19	TRBJ2-1
TGTGCCAGCAGCCAAGAATCCGGCGGGAGGACAGGTACGCAGTATTTT	CASSQESGGRTGTQYF	-	-	TRBV3-1/TRBV3-2	TRBJ2-3
TGTGCCAGCTCAAGAAGGGACACCAGGGACAGAACTGAAGCTTTCTTT	CASSRRDTRDRTEAFF	TRBD1	-	TRBV18	TRBJ1-1
TGTGCCAGCTCACAGGGGGCCACTGAAGCTTTCTTT	CASSQGATEAFF	TRBD1	-	TRBV18	TRBJ1-1
TGTGCCAGCAGCCCCATAGCGGGAGGGCCTCCCGGGGAGCTGTTTTTT	CASSPIAGGPPGELFF	TRBD2	-	TRBV11-2	TRBJ2-2
TGTGCCAGCAGCCACAATCTCGGGACATCCTTCCAAGAGACCCAGTACTTC	CASSHNLGTSFQETQYF	-	-	TRBV6-2/TRBV6-3	TRBJ2-5
TGTGCCAGCGCGTGGGAGTATAGCAATCAGCCCCAGCATTTT	CASAWEYSNQPQHF	-	-	TRBV5-5	TRBJ1-5
TGTGCCAGCAGTTTATCGGGCCCGACAGGGATGAACTATGGCTACACCTTC	CASSLSGPTGMNYGYTF	TRBD1	-	TRBV27	TRBJ1-2
TGCGCCAGCAGCTGGGACATAGGACAGACTTGGAACACTGAAGCTTTCTTT	CASSWDIGQTWNTEAFF	-	-	TRBV5-1	TRBJ1-1
TGTGCCAGCAGCTTAGCGCGGACAGGGGGACATTCACCCCTCCACTTT	CASSLARTGGHSPLHF	TRBD1	once	TRBV7-2	TRBJ1-6
TGTGCCAGCAGCTTAACCCCGTACAGGGCTGGGAATCAGCCCCAGCATTTT	CASSLTPYRAGNQPQHF	-	-	TRBV7-2	TRBJ1-5
TGTGCCAGCAGTCTCCAATTCGGGGTAGGCGAGCAGTACTTC	CASSLQFGVGEQYF	-	-	TRBV27	TRBJ2-7
TGTGCCAGCAGTTCGCTTCCAGGGGGTCTCACAGATACGCAGTATTTT	CASSSLPGGLTDTQYF	TRBD1	-	TRBV25-1	TRBJ2-3
TGTGCCAGCAGTTTCTGGGAGGGTCCCGGGGAGCTGTTTTTT	CASSFWEGPGELFF	TRBD2	-	TRBV28	TRBJ2-2
TGTGCCAGCTCACCTCAAATGGGCTGGTACGAGCAGTACTTC	CASSPQMGWYEQYF	-	-	TRBV18	TRBJ2-7
TGTGCCACCAGTGATAGACAGAGGCCTTCCTACGAGCAGTACTTC	CATSDRQRPSYEQYF	-	-	TRBV24-1	TRBJ2-7
TGTGCCAGCAGGTCAACAGGGGCGAGAACCGGGGAGCTGTTTTTT	CASRSTGARTGELFF	TRBD1	-	TRBV11-1	TRBJ2-2
TGTGCCAGCAGCTTGACTGGAACCGGAAACACCATATATTTT	CASSLTGTGNTIYF	-	-	TRBV7-9	TRBJ1-3
TGTGCCAGCAGCCCTACACGGCTAGCGCACAATGAGCAGTTCTTC	CASSPTRLAHNEQFF	-	-	TRBV7-3	TRBJ2-1
TGTGCCAGCAGTGAAGCCGCAGGGGAGGGGAACATTCAGTACTTC	CASSEAAGEGNIQYF	-	once	TRBV6-1	TRBJ2-4
TGTGCCAGCAGCTTAGTCGGGAGGGCCGGAAGGGAGACCCAGTACTTC	CASSLVGRAGRETQYF	TRBD2	-	TRBV7-2	TRBJ2-5
TGTGCCAGCAGCCAGGGTTGGCATAATTCACCCCTCCACTTT	CASSQGWHNSPLHF	-	-	TRBV28	TRBJ1-6
TGTGCCAGCAGTCAGACTAGCGGTTGGAGCACAGATACGCAGTATTTT	CASSQTSGWSTDTQYF	TRBD2	-	TRBV28	TRBJ2-3
TGTGCCAGCAGTGATCGTTGGGGGGGAGTCAACGAGCAGTACTTC	CASSDRWGGVNEQYF	TRBD2	-	TRBV2	TRBJ2-7
TGTGCCAGCATCCCCGGACAGAAAACAGGGGGCTACACCTTC	CASIPGQKTGGYTF	-	-	TRBV6-4	TRBJ1-2
TGTGCCAGCTCACCACCAGGAGGGAACACTGAAGCTTTCTTT	CASSPPGGNTEAFF	-	-	TRBV18	TRBJ1-1
TGTGCCAGCTCCGGGGTTCAAGAGACCCAGTACTTC	CASSGVQETQYF	-	-	TRBV18	TRBJ2-5